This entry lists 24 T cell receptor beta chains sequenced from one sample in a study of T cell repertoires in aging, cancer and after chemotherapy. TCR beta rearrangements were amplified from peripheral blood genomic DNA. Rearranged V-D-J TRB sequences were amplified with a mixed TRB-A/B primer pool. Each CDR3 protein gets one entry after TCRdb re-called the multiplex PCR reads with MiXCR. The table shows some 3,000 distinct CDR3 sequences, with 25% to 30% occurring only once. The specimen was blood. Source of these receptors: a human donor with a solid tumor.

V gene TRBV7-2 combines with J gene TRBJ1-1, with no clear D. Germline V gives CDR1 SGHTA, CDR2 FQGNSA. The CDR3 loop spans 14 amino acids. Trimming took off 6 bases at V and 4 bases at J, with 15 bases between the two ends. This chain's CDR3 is CASSLSNRVTEAFF. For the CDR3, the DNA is TGTGCCAGCAGTTTATCGAATCGAGTCACTGAAGCTTTCTTT. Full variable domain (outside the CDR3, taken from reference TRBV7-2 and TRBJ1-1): GAGVSQSPSNKVTEKGKDVELRCDPISGHTALYWYRQSLGQGLEFLIYFQGNSAPDKSGLPSDRFSAERTGGSVSTLTIQRTQQEDSAVYLCASSLSNRVTEAFFGQGTRLTVV.

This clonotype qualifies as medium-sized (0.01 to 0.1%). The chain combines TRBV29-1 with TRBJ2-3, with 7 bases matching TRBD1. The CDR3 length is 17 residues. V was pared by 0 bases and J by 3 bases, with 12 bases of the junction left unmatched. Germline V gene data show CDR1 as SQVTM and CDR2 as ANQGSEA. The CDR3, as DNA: TGCAGCGTTGAAGATCACAGGGGCCCCGATTGGACAGATACGCAGTATTTT. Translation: CSVEDHRGPDWTDTQYF.

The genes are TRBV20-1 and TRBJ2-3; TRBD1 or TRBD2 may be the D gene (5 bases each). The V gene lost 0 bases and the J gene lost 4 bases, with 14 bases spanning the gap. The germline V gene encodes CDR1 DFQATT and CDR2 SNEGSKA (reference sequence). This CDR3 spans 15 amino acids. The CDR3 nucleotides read TGCAGTGCTAGAGATTGGGACCACCCCGCAGATACGCAGTATTTT. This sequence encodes CSARDWDHPADTQYF.

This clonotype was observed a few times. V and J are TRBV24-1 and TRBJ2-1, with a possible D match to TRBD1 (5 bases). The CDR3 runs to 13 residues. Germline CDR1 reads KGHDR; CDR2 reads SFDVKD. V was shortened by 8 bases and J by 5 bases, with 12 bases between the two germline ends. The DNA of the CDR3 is TGTGCCACCAATTCAGGGAACAACAATGAGCAGTTCTTC. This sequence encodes CATNSGNNNEQFF.

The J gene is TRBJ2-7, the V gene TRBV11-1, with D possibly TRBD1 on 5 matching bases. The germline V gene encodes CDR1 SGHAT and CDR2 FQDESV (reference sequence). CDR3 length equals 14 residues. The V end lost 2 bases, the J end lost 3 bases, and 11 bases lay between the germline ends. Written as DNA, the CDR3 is TGTGCCAGCAGCTTAAGGACACAGGTCTACGAGCAGTACTTC. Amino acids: CASSLRTQVYEQYF.

The CDR3 region has the DNA TGTGCCAGCAGGGGGGACAGAGCCAAAAACATTCAGTACTTC. Its translation is CASRGDRAKNIQYF. The rearrangement links TRBV2 to TRBJ2-4, with 7 bases fitting TRBD1. This CDR3 is built from 14 residues. The V gene end was trimmed by 6 bases and the J gene end by 0 bases; junction bases not matched to a gene: 2. Germline V lookup: CDR1 SNHLY, CDR2 FYNNEI.

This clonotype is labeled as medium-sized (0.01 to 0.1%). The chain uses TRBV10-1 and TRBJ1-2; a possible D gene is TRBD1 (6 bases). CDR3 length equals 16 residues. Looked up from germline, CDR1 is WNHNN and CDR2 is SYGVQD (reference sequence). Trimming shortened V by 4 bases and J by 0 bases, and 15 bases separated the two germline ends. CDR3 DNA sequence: TGCGCCAGCAGTGTGACACAGGGAGCATCTAACTATGGCTACACCTTC. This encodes CASSVTQGASNYGYTF.

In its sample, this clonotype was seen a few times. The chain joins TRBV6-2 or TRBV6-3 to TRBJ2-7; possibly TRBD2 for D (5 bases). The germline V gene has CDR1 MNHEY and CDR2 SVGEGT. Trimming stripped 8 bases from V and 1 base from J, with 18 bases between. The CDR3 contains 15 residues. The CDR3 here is CASEEQTGSSYEQYF. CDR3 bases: TGTGCCAGCGAAGAACAGACGGGGTCTTCCTACGAGCAGTACTTC.

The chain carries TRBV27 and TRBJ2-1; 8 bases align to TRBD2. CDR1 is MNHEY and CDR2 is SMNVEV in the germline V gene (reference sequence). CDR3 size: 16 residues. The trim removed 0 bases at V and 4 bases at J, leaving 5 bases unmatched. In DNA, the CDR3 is TGTGCCAGCAGTTTATCGGCGGGAGGACGATACAATGAGCAGTTCTTC. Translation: CASSLSAGGRYNEQFF.

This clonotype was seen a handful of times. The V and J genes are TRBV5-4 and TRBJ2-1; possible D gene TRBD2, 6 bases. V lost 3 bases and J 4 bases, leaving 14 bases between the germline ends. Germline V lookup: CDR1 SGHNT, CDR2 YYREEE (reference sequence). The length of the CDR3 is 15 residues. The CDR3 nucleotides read TGTGCCAGCAGCTCCGGGGGAGGCCTATACAATGAGCAGTTCTTC. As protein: CASSSGGGLYNEQFF.

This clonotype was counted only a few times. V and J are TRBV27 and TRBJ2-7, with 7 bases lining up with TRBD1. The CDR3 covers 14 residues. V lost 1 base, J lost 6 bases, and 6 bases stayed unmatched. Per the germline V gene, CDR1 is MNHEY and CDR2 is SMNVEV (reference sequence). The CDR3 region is CASSLFAGGTEQYF. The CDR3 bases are TGTGCCAGCAGTTTATTTGCAGGGGGAACCGAGCAGTACTTC.

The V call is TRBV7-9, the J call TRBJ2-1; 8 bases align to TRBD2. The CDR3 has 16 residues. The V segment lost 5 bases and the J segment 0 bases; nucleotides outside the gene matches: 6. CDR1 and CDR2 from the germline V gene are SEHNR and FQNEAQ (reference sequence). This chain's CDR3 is CASSPQREGSYNEQFF. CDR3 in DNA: TGTGCCAGCAGCCCCCAACGGGAGGGCTCCTACAATGAGCAGTTCTTC.

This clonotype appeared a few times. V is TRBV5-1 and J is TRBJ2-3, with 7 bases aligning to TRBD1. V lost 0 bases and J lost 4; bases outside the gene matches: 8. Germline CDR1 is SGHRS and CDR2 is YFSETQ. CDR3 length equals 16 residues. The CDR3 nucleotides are TGCGCCAGCAGCTTGGCCATCAGGGGGAACGCAGATACGCAGTATTTT. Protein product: CASSLAIRGNADTQYF. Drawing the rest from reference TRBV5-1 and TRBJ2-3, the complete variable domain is KAGVTQTPRYLIKTRGQQVTLSCSPISGHRSVSWYQQTPGQGLQFLFEYFSETQRNKGNFPGRFSGRQFSNSRSEMNVSTLELGDSALYLCASSLAIRGNADTQYFGPGTRLTVL.

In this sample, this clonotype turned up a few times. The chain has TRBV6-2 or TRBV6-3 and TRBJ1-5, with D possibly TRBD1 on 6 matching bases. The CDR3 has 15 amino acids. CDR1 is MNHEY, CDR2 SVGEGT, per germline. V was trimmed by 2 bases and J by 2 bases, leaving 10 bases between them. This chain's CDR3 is CASSYGAGGNQPQHF. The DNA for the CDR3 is TGTGCCAGCAGTTACGGGGCAGGGGGCAATCAGCCCCAGCATTTT.

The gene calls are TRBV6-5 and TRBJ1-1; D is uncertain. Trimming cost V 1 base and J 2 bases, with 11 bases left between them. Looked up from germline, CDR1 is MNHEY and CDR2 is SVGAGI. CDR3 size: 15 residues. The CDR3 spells CASSYLAGLNTEAFF. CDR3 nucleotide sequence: TGTGCCAGCAGTTACTTGGCAGGACTTAACACTGAAGCTTTCTTT.

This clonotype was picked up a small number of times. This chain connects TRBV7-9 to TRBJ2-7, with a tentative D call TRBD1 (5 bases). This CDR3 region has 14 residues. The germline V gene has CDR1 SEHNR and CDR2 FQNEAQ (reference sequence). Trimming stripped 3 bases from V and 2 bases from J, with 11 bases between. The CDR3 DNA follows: TGTGCCAGCAGCTTTGACAGCATAACCTACGAGCAGTACTTC. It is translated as CASSFDSITYEQYF.

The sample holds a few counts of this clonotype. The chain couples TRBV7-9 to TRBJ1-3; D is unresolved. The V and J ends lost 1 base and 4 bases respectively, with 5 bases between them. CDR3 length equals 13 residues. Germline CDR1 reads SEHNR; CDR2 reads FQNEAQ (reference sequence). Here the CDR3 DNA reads TGTGCCAGCAGCTTAGGACTGGGAAACACCATATATTTT. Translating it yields CASSLGLGNTIYF. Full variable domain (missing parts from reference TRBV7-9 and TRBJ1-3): DTGVSQNPRHKITKRGQNVTFRCDPISEHNRLYWYRQTLGQGPEFLTYFQNEAQLEKSRLLSDRFSAERPKGSFSTLEIQRTEQGDSAMYLCASSLGLGNTIYFGEGSWLTVV.

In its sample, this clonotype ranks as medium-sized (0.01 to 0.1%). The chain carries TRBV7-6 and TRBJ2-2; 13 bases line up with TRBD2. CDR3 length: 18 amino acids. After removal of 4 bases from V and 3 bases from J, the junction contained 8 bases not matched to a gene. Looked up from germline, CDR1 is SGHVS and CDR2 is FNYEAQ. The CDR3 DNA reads TGTGCCAGCAGCTCGCGACTAGCGGGGGGCGTGGACACCGGGGAGCTGTTTTTT. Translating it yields CASSSRLAGGVDTGELFF.

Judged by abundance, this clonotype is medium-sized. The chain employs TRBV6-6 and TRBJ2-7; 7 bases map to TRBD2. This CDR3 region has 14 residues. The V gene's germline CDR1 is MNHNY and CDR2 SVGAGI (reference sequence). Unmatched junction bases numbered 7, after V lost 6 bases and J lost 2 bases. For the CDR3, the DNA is TGTGCCAGCAGGCCGATGAGCGGGACCTACGAGCAGTACTTC. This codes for CASRPMSGTYEQYF.

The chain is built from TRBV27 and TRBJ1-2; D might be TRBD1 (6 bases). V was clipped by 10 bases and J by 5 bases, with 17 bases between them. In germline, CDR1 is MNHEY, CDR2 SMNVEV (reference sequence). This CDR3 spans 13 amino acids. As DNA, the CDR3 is TGTGCCACCAGGACAGAACCACCTTATGGCTACACCTTC. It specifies CATRTEPPYGYTF.

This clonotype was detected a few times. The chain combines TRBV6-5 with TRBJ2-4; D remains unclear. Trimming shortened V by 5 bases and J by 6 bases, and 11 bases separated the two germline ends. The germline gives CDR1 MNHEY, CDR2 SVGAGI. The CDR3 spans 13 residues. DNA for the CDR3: TGTGCCAGCAGTCCGGACCCGCGAAACATTCAGTACTTC. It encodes CASSPDPRNIQYF.

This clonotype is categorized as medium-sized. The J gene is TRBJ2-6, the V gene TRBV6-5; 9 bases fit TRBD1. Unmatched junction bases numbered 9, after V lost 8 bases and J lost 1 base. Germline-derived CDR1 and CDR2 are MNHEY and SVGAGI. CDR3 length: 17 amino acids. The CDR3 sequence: CASHSGTGFSGANVLTF. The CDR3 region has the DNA TGTGCCAGCCATTCCGGGACAGGGTTTTCTGGGGCCAACGTCCTGACTTTC.

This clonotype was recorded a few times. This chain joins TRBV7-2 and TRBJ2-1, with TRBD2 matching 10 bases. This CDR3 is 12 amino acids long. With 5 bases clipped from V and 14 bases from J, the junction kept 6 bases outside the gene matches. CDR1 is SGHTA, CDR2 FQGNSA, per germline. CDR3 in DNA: TGTGCCAGCAGCCTCCTCCTAGCGGGGGAGTTCTTC. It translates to CASSLLLAGEFF.

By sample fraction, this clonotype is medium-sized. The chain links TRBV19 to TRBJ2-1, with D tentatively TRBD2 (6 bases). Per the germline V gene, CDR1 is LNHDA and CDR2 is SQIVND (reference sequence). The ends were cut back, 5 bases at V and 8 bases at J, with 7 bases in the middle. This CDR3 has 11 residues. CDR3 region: CASSREYEQFF. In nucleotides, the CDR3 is TGTGCCAGTAGTCGGGAGTATGAGCAGTTCTTC.